The 6 T cell receptor beta chains below all came from one sample that was sequenced in a study of blood T cell repertoires in COVID-19. The table came from immunoSEQ multiplex PCR; TCRdb's copy has only in-frame clones and leaves some out. The sample includes some 350,000 clones, about 90% of them seen just once. Input material: peripheral blood. The origin of the receptors is a young woman who had recovered from COVID-19.

V is TRBV20-1 and J is TRBJ1-4; TRBD1 is a possible D gene (5 bases). Trimming pared 6 bases from V and 7 bases from J, leaving 9 bases between. The length of the CDR3 is 11 residues. Germline V CDR1 and CDR2: DFQATT, SNEGSKA (reference sequence). CDR3 nucleotide sequence: TGCAGTGCAATTACAGGTGAAAAACTGTTTTTT. Its protein product is CSAITGEKLFF.

V gene TRBV11-2 combines with J gene TRBJ2-5; 7 bases align to TRBD2. This CDR3 has 15 residues. V was pared by 3 bases and J by 4 bases, with 8 bases of the junction left unmatched. Germline-derived CDR1 and CDR2 are SGHAT and FQNNGV. DNA for the CDR3: TGTGCCAGCAGCTTGGGCGGGAGAGTAGGAGAGACCCAGTACTTC. This codes for CASSLGGRVGETQYF.

V and J are TRBV27 and TRBJ2-7, with TRBD2 matching over 13 bases. V shed 4 bases, J shed 4 bases, and the junction held 7 bases outside the gene matches. CDR3 length equals 16 residues. Germline V CDR1 and CDR2: MNHEY, SMNVEV (reference sequence). The CDR3 nucleotides read TGTGCCAGCAGTTCCGCCCGGACTAGCGGGAGTTACGAGCAGTACGTC. The encoded protein is CASSSARTSGSYEQYV.

The sample holds one count of this clone. The CDR3 region is CASSRLTAETQYF. In DNA form, the CDR3 reads TGTGCCAGCAGCCGACTGACAGCGGAGACCCAGTACTTC. J is TRBJ2-5 and V is TRBV7-8; maybe TRBD1 (5 bases). CDR3 length equals 13 residues. Germline V gene sequence: CDR1 SGHVS, CDR2 FQNEAQ. Trimming removed 5 bases at V and 5 bases at J, with 12 bases between. Drawing the rest from reference TRBV7-8 and TRBJ2-5, the complete variable domain is GAGVSQSPRYKVAKRGQDVALRCDPISGHVSLFWYQQALGQGPEFLTYFQNEAQLDKSGLPSDRFFAERPEGSVSTLKIQRTQQEDSAVYLCASSRLTAETQYFGPGTRLLVL.

The V gene is TRBV5-8, the J gene TRBJ1-1, with a possible D match to TRBD1 (5 bases). Germline assignment: CDR1 SGHTS and CDR2 YDEGEE. The V end lost 4 bases, the J end lost 5 bases, and 18 bases lay between the germline ends. The CDR3 has 15 residues. The CDR3 nucleotides read TGTGCCAGCAGCCCCCGGGACTCGGGATGGACTGAAGCTTTCTTT. Protein: CASSPRDSGWTEAFF.

About this clone itself: At the DNA level, this CDR3 is encoded by other sequences in the same sample as well. J is TRBJ2-1 and V is TRBV5-1, with 9 nucleotides matching TRBD1. The CDR3 runs 14 residues. Germline loops: CDR1 SGHRS, CDR2 YFSETQ. V lost 0 bases and J lost 7; bases outside the gene matches: 2. The CDR3 here is CASSLAGTGNEQFF. The CDR3 region has the DNA TGCGCCAGCAGCTTGGCCGGGACAGGGAATGAGCAGTTCTTC.